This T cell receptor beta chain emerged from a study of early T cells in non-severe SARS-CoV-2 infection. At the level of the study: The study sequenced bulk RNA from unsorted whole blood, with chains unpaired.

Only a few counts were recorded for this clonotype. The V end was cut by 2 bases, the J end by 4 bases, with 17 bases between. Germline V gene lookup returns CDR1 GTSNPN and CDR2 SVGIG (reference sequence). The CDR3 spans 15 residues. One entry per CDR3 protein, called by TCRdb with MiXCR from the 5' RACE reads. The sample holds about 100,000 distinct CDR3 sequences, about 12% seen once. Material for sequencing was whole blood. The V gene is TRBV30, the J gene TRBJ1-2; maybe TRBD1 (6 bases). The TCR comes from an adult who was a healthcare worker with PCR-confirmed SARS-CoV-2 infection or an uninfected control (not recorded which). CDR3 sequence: CAWSTSGTRTYGYTF. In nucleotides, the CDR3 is TGTGCCTGGAGTACCTCCGGGACACGGACCTATGGCTACACCTTC.